This is a list of T cell receptor beta chains from one sample in a study of a mutant IDH1 vaccine in newly diagnosed glioma. Libraries were prepared by immunoSEQ multiplex PCR; TCRdb keeps only in-frame clonotypes and omits some of them. The table has around 50,000 clones, under 90% seen once; the top ten hold around 4.1%. For these TCRs, the target antigens are not known. Material: PBMCs, obtained from a glioma patient whose treatment included an IDH1 peptide vaccine. The receptor set was obtained from a woman younger than 30 with glioma. Both conserved end residues are part of each CDR3. The order of the fields is J gene, D gene, clone size, V gene, CDR3 DNA, CDR3 protein. D genes are given only for firm matches. Clone size is not always given. Where it is, it says once, few, many or a class for expanded clones.

TRBJ2-3 | TRBD1 | once | TRBV19 | TGTGCCAGTAGGGTCGGGCAGGGGGCGACAGATACGCAGTATTTT | CASRVGQGATDTQYF
TRBJ2-7 | TRBD2 | . | TRBV5-1 | TGCGCCAGCAGCGAGACCGGGACTAGCGGGAACGAGCAGTACTTC | CASSETGTSGNEQYF
TRBJ2-1 | . | . | TRBV4-1 | TGCGCCAGCAGCCACTTGCTCGGGACATCGTACAATGAGCAGTTCTTC | CASSHLLGTSYNEQFF
TRBJ1-3 | . | . | TRBV7-9 | TGTGCCAGCAGTATTTCCGGGGATTCTGGAAACACCATATATTTT | CASSISGDSGNTIYF
TRBJ2-2 | TRBD2 | few | TRBV18 | TGTGCCAGCTCACCACTCGGCGGGAGGGTCGACGGGGAGCTGTTTTTT | CASSPLGGRVDGELFF
TRBJ1-2 | . | . | TRBV10-1 | TGCGCCAGCAGTGAGTCGACAATGAACTATGGCTACACCTTC | CASSESTMNYGYTF
TRBJ2-3 | . | . | TRBV5-4 | TGTGCCAGCAGCTCCGACGGGGATACGCAGTATTTT | CASSSDGDTQYF
TRBJ1-1 | . | . | TRBV5-4 | TGTGCCAGCAGCTTCCAGGGGAACACTGAAGCTTTCTTT | CASSFQGNTEAFF
TRBJ2-7 | TRBD1 | . | TRBV6-5 | TGTGCCAGCAGTCCCAACAGGGGTGGGATGTGGGAGCAGTACTTC | CASSPNRGGMWEQYF
TRBJ1-5 | . | . | TRBV6-6 | TGTGCCAGCAGGACGGGAGGGGGCAATCAGCCCCAGCATTTT | CASRTGGGNQPQHF
TRBJ1-1 | . | . | TRBV30 | TGTGCCTGGAGGCGGGAGGGTGAAGCTTTCTTT | CAWRREGEAFF
TRBJ2-7 | . | . | TRBV30 | TGTGCCTGGAGTGACTCCTACGAGCAGTACTTC | CAWSDSYEQYF
TRBJ2-2 | . | . | TRBV6-5 | TGTGCCAGCAGTTCCGACAGTAACACCGGGGAGCTGTTTTTT | CASSSDSNTGELFF
TRBJ2-7 | TRBD1 | . | TRBV6-5 | TGTGCCAGCAGTTACCCCTCCGGGACAGGGTACAACGAGCAGTACTTC | CASSYPSGTGYNEQYF
TRBJ1-2 | . | . | TRBV5-1 | TGCGCCAGCACCGTTACCCCGACAGGTACCTATGGCTACACCTTC | CASTVTPTGTYGYTF
TRBJ2-1 | TRBD1 | . | TRBV14 | TGTGCCAGCAGCGGGGACAGAAAGCAGTTCTTC | CASSGDRKQFF
TRBJ2-7 | . | . | TRBV6-1 | TGTGCCAGCAGCGCTACTGGCTACGAGCAGTACTTC | CASSATGYEQYF
TRBJ2-5 | . | . | TRBV5-1 | TGCGCCAGCAGCTTGGCTGGCGGGGCCGGGGAGACCCAGTACTTC | CASSLAGGAGETQYF
TRBJ1-1 | TRBD1 | . | TRBV7-2 | TGTGCCAGCAGTCGGGACAGGGGTTCAGGGCTTTTCTTT | CASSRDRGSGLFF
TRBJ2-1 | . | . | TRBV29-1 | TGCAGCTATTCAGGGGGGGTGAATGAGCAGTTCTTC | CSYSGGVNEQFF
TRBJ1-4 | . | few | TRBV7-9 | TGTGCCAGCAGCTTGGGCAGGGAAAGGGGGGAAAAACTGTTTTTT | CASSLGRERGEKLFF
TRBJ2-7 | TRBD2 | . | TRBV27 | TGTGCCAGCAGTTTAGCGGGAGACGGTCCATACGAGCAGTACTTC | CASSLAGDGPYEQYF